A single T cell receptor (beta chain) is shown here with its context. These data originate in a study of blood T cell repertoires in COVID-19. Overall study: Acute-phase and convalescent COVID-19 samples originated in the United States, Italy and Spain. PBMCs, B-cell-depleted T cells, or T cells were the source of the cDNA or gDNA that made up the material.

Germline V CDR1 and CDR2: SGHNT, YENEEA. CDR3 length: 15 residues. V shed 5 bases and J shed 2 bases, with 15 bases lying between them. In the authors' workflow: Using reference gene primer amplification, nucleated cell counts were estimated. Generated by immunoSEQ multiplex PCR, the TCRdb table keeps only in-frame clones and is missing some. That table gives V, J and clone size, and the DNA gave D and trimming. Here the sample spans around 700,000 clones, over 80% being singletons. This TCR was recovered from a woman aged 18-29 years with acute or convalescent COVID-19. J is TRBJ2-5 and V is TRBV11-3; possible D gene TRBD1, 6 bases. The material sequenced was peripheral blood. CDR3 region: CASSAGEGGQETQYF. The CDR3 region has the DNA TGTGCCAGCAGCGCAGGGGAAGGGGGACAAGAGACCCAGTACTTC.